These 5 T cell receptor beta chains were all obtained from the same sample, sequenced in a study of blood T cells in healthy people across ages. Then a second PCR, running about 6 to 12 cycles, was carried out with a sample-barcoded 5' primer and a J-beta primer mix. TCRdb passed the 5' RACE reads through MiXCR, listing each CDR3 protein once. The sample carries about 800,000 distinct CDR3 sequences, approximately 25% recorded once. These data also featured in a second study, about T cells of mothers and their children.

Sequenced material: blood. All receptors derive from a boy aged 5 to 17 in good health.

The V call is TRBV28, the J call TRBJ2-3, with D uncertain. From germline, CDR1 is MDHEN and CDR2 SYDVKM. V was clipped by 4 bases and J by 3 bases, with 11 bases between them. The CDR3 is 14 residues long. The CDR3 here is CASSYKGRTDTQYF. The CDR3 region has the DNA TGTGCCAGCAGTTATAAGGGTCGGACAGATACGCAGTATTTT.

In this sample, this clonotype turned up a few times. V is TRBV7-8 and J is TRBJ2-5; 11 bases line up with TRBD2. CDR3 size: 15 residues. Looked up from germline, CDR1 is SGHVS and CDR2 is FQNEAQ. V was clipped by 5 bases and J by 5 bases; unmatched bases: 7. The CDR3 nucleotides are TGTGCCAGCAGCGTACTAGCGGGAGTTGGGGAGACCCAGTACTTC. It codes for CASSVLAGVGETQYF.

This clonotype was observed a few times. At one of its ends the junction is not consistent with the germline gene, which may arise from a read error. J is TRBJ2-1 and V is TRBV6-6; D is possibly TRBD2 (5 bases). Germline-derived CDR1 and CDR2 are MNHNY and SVGAGI (reference sequence). This CDR3 contains 16 residues. CDR3 nucleotide sequence: TGTGCCAGCAGTCCCAGCCCAGGCGGCGGGTACAATGAACAGTTCTTC. Its protein product is CASSPSPGGGYNEQFF.

The chain carries TRBV12-5 and TRBJ2-1; the match to TRBD2 covers 14 bases. The CDR3 loop spans 16 amino acids. CDR1 and CDR2 (germline): LGHNT, FRNRAP. Trimming cost V 5 bases and J 4 bases; bases outside gene matches: 4. Written as DNA, the CDR3 is TGTGCTAGTGGTCAGGGGACTAGCGGGGGTTACAATGAGCAGTTCTTC. Translated, it gives CASGQGTSGGYNEQFF.

This chain links TRBV6-1 with TRBJ1-6; D is perhaps TRBD1 (6 bases). V was shortened by 4 bases and J by 4 bases, with 14 bases between the two germline ends. Germline V lookup: CDR1 MNHNS, CDR2 SASEGT. The CDR3 totals 16 residues. The CDR3 DNA reads TGTGCCAGCAGTGCCACAGGGTCCCGTTATAATTCACCCCTCCACTTT. Amino acids: CASSATGSRYNSPLHF.